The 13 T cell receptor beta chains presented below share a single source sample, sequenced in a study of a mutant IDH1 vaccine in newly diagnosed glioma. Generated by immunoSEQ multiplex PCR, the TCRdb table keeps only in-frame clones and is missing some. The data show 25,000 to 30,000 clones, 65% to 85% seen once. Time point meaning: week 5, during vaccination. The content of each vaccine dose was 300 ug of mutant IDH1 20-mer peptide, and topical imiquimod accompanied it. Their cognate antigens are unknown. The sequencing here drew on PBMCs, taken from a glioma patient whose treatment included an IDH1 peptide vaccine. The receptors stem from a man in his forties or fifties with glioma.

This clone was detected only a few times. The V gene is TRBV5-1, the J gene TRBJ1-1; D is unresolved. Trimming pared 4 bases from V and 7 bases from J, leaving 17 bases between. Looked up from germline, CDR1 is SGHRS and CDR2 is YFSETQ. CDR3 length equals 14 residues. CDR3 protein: CASSPGREHGEAFF. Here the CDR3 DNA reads TGCGCCAGCAGCCCCGGACGGGAACATGGTGAAGCTTTCTTT.

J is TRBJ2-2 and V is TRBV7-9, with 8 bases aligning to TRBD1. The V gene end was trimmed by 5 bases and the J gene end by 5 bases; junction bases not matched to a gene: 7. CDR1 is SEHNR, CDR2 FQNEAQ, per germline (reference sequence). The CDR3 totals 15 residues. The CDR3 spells CASSIHRGETGELFF. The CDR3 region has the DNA TGTGCCAGCAGCATACACAGGGGGGAGACCGGGGAGCTGTTTTTT. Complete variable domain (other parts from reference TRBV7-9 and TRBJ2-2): DTGVSQNPRHKITKRGQNVTFRCDPISEHNRLYWYRQTLGQGPEFLTYFQNEAQLEKSRLLSDRFSAERPKGSFSTLEIQRTEQGDSAMYLCASSIHRGETGELFFGEGSRLTVL.

The CDR3 is CASSDRLAGGGTDTQYF. The CDR3 nucleotides read TGTGCCAGTTCAGACAGGCTAGCGGGAGGGGGCACAGATACGCAGTATTTT. The genes are TRBV27 and TRBJ2-3; 12 bases match TRBD2. From germline, CDR1 is MNHEY and CDR2 SMNVEV (reference sequence). J lost 1 base, V lost 9 bases, and 11 bases had no gene match. The CDR3 spans 17 residues.

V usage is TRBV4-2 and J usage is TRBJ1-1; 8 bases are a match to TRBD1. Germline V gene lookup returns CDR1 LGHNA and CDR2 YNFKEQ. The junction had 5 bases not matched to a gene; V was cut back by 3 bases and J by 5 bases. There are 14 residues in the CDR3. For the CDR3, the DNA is TGTGCCAGCAGCCATCCCGGACAGGGTACTGAAGCTTTCTTT. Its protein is CASSHPGQGTEAFF.

In nucleotides, the CDR3 is TGTGCCAGCAGCTTAGCGGGAGGGCAAGATACGCAGTATTTT. The encoded protein is CASSLAGGQDTQYF. The rearrangement links TRBV7-2 to TRBJ2-3, with TRBD2 identical over 7 bases. CDR1 and CDR2 from the germline V gene are SGHTA and FQGNSA. This CDR3 contains 14 residues. V was clipped by 0 bases and J by 5 bases; unmatched bases: 2.

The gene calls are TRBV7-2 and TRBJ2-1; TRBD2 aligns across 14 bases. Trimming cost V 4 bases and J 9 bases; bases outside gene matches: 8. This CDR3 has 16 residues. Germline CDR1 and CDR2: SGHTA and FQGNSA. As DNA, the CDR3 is TGTGCCAGCAGCTCCATGATTGGACTAGCGGGAGGTGAGCAGTTCTTC. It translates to CASSSMIGLAGGEQFF.

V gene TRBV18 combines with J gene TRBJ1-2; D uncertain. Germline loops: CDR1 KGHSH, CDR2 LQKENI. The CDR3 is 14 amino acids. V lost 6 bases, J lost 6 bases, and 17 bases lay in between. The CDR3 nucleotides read TGTGCCAGCTCCCTATTGGAGGGTTCTCATGGCTACACCTTC. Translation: CASSLLEGSHGYTF.

DNA of the CDR3: TGTGCCAGCAGCTTTCAGGGGGCGAGAAACACCATATATTTT. Residues: CASSFQGARNTIYF. V is TRBV5-4 and J is TRBJ1-3, with 8 bases identical to TRBD1. The CDR3 length is 14 residues. J was trimmed by 5 bases and V by 2 bases; bases with no gene match: 3. The germline V gene has CDR1 SGHNT and CDR2 YYREEE (reference sequence).

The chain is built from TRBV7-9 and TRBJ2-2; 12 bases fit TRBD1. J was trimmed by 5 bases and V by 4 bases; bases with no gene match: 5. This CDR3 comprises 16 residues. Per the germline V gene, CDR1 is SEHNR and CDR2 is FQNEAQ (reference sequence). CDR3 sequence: CASSSGQGAQTGELFF. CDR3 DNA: TGTGCCAGCAGCTCGGGACAGGGGGCTCAGACCGGGGAGCTGTTTTTT.

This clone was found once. DNA of the CDR3: TGTGCCAGTAGTATGACTCAAGAGACCCAGTACTTC. Amino acid sequence: CASSMTQETQYF. The chain uses TRBV19 and TRBJ2-5; D gene unclear. This CDR3 is 12 amino acids long. V was cut by 3 bases and J by 2 bases, with 4 bases left in between. Germline assignment: CDR1 LNHDA and CDR2 SQIVND (reference sequence).

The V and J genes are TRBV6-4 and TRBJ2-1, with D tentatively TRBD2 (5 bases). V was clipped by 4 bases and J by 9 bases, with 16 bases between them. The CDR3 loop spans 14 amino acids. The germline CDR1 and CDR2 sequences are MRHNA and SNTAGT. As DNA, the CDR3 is TGTGCCAGCAGTGTCACCGAGGGCCGCAGTGAGCAGTTCTTC. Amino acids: CASSVTEGRSEQFF.

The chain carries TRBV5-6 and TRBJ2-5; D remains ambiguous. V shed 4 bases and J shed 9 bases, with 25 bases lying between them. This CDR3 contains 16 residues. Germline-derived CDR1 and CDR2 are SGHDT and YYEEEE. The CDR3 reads CASSPPGMDLLAAQYF. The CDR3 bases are TGTGCCAGCAGCCCCCCCGGTATGGACCTTCTGGCAGCCCAGTACTTC.

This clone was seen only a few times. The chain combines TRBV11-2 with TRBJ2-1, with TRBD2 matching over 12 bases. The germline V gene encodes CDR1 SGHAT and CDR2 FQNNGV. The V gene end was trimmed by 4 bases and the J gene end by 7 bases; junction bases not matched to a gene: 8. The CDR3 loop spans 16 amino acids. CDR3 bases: TGTGCCAGCAGCTCCCGACTAGCGGGAGAAGTAAATGAGCAGTTCTTC. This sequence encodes CASSSRLAGEVNEQFF. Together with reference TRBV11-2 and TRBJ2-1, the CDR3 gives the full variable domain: EAGVAQSPRYKIIEKRQSVAFWCNPISGHATLYWYQQILGQGPKLLIQFQNNGVVDDSQLPKDRFSAERLKGVDSTLKIQPAKLEDSAVYLCASSSRLAGEVNEQFFGPGTRLTVL.